These 12 T cell receptor beta chains originate from one sample sequenced in a study of OX40 agonist ivuxolimab in advanced cancers. The table came from immunoSEQ multiplex PCR; TCRdb's copy has only in-frame clones and leaves some out. The sample has some 86,000 clones, about 94% seen once. The sequencing here drew on CD4+ or CD8+ T cells sorted from blood, taken in a trial of the OX40 agonist ivuxolimab. The receptors originated from an adult with an advanced solid tumor such as melanoma, head and neck, liver or kidney cancer.

The rearrangement uses TRBV29-1 and TRBJ2-3; D is ambiguous. V lost 6 bases to trimming and J lost 6 bases, with 7 bases between them. CDR1 is SQVTM and CDR2 is ANQGSEA in the germline V gene. This CDR3 has 10 amino acids. The chain's CDR3 is CSVKGDTQYF. For the CDR3, the DNA is TGCAGCGTAAAGGGCGATACGCAGTATTTT.

The chain couples TRBV30 to TRBJ2-7, with D unresolved. CDR1 and CDR2 (germline): GTSNPN, SVGIG (reference sequence). Between the trimmed V and J ends, which lost 1 base and 0 bases, there was a span of 7 bases. The CDR3 is 13 amino acids. Written as DNA, the CDR3 is TGTGCCTGGAGTGGGATTATCTCCTACGAGCAGTACTTC. Protein sequence: CAWSGIISYEQYF.

The chain carries TRBV11-1 and TRBJ2-3, with TRBD1 matching over 8 bases. The V gene end was trimmed by 0 bases and the J gene end by 2 bases; junction bases not matched to a gene: 4. The CDR3 is made up of 16 amino acids. The V gene's germline CDR1 is SGHAT and CDR2 FQDESV (reference sequence). The CDR3, as DNA: TGTGCCAGCAGCTTAGCCCTGACAGGGGACACAGATACGCAGTATTTT. Its protein is CASSLALTGDTDTQYF.

The V gene is TRBV2, the J gene TRBJ1-2, with D perhaps TRBD1 (5 bases). The germline gives CDR1 SNHLY, CDR2 FYNNEI. The CDR3 covers 14 residues. V lost 9 bases and J lost 2, with 16 bases in between. CDR3 protein: CARDITGANYGYTF. For the CDR3, the DNA is TGTGCCAGGGATATTACCGGGGCCAACTATGGCTACACCTTC.

The chain recombines TRBV5-1 with TRBJ2-2; D might be TRBD2 (5 bases). CDR1 and CDR2 (germline): SGHRS, YFSETQ. CDR3 length: 15 amino acids. Trimming left V 4 bases short and J 4 bases short, with 14 bases between. CDR3 in DNA: TGCGCCAGCAGCCGTCAGCGGTGGACCACCGGGGAGCTGTTTTTT. Translated: CASSRQRWTTGELFF.

The genes are TRBV4-3 and TRBJ2-1, with D possibly matching TRBD2 (5 bases). There are 14 residues in the CDR3. Germline V CDR1 and CDR2: LGHNA, YSLEER. Trimming shortened V by 0 bases and J by 7 bases, and 10 bases separated the two germline ends. CDR3 sequence (DNA): TGCGCCAGCAGCCAAGAAGGAGGCAGGAATGAGCAGTTCTTC. As protein: CASSQEGGRNEQFF.

The chain recombines TRBV7-9 with TRBJ2-2; 8 nucleotides agree with TRBD1. Germline lookup yields CDR1 SEHNR and CDR2 FQNEAQ (reference sequence). The CDR3 consists of 16 residues. V gave up 0 bases and J gave up 6 bases; unmatched junction bases: 6. The CDR3 here is CASSLADRGSSGELFF. In nucleotides, the CDR3 is TGTGCCAGCAGCTTAGCTGACAGGGGTAGTTCCGGGGAGCTGTTTTTT.

The CDR3 spells CASSLEGAGRSTEQYF. DNA of the CDR3: TGTGCCAGCAGCTTAGAAGGGGCAGGTCGTTCCACTGAGCAGTACTTC. V and J are TRBV11-2 and TRBJ2-7, with a possible D match to TRBD1 (5 bases). Germline loops: CDR1 SGHAT, CDR2 FQNNGV. Between the trimmed V and J ends, which lost 0 bases and 7 bases, there was a span of 19 bases. The CDR3 totals 16 residues. Based on the CDR3 plus reference TRBV11-2 and TRBJ2-7, the full variable domain is EAGVAQSPRYKIIEKRQSVAFWCNPISGHATLYWYQQILGQGPKLLIQFQNNGVVDDSQLPKDRFSAERLKGVDSTLKIQPAKLEDSAVYLCASSLEGAGRSTEQYFGPGTRLTVT.

V is TRBV19 and J is TRBJ2-3; TRBD1 matches 9 bases. The CDR3 loop spans 19 amino acids. Germline CDR1 reads LNHDA; CDR2 reads SQIVND (reference sequence). V dropped 5 bases and J dropped 0; count of bases not matched to a gene: 15. CDR3 DNA sequence: TGTGCCAGTAGTCCAGCCGGGACAGGGACCGCGCCTAGCACAGATACGCAGTATTTT. Encoded protein: CASSPAGTGTAPSTDTQYF.

The chain links TRBV18 to TRBJ2-1; D gene ambiguous. Germline CDR1 is KGHSH and CDR2 is LQKENI. The CDR3 length is 11 residues. The V and J ends lost 3 bases and 8 bases respectively, with 5 bases between them. In DNA, the CDR3 is TGTGCCAGCTCACCCGATGATGAGCAGTTCTTC. Its protein product is CASSPDDEQFF.

A single count supports this clone. CDR3 nucleotide sequence: TGTGCCACCAGCAAACCGGGACAGGGCAATCAGCCCCAGCATTTT. It translates to CATSKPGQGNQPQHF. The gene calls are TRBV15 and TRBJ1-5, with 8 nucleotides matching TRBD1. V trimming: 4 bases; J trimming: 2 bases; junction bases outside the gene matches: 4. The CDR3 sequence is 15 residues long. The germline V gene encodes CDR1 LNHNV and CDR2 YYDKDF (reference sequence).

The CDR3 reads CASIGQARGDTQYF. CDR3 DNA: TGTGCCAGTATCGGACAGGCGCGGGGAGATACGCAGTATTTT. This chain connects TRBV19 to TRBJ2-3; a possible D gene is TRBD1 (7 bases). V gave up 7 bases and J gave up 5 bases, with 16 bases separating them. There are 14 residues in the CDR3. Germline-derived CDR1 and CDR2 are LNHDA and SQIVND (reference sequence).